This T cell receptor (beta chain) originates from a study of cytomegalovirus exposure and HLA in healthy donors. 13 Jbeta primers and 60 Vbeta primers were used for the PCR. Some clones are missing from TCRdb's copy, which holds only in-frame ones; the method was immunoSEQ multiplex PCR. The profile shows fewer than 200,000 clones, roughly 67% of them singletons. The sequence derives from a young woman in good health and CMV-seropositive. Sample: PBMCs.

The CDR3, as DNA: TGTGCCAGCAGGGACGGGGACAGGGCTTACGAGCAGTACTTC. This codes for CASRDGDRAYEQYF. The chain uses TRBV6-6 and TRBJ2-7; 9 bases map to TRBD1. V dropped 6 bases and J dropped 4; count of bases not matched to a gene: 7. This CDR3 contains 14 residues. The germline V gene has CDR1 MNHNY and CDR2 SVGAGI (reference sequence).